A selection of T cell receptor beta chains follows, all from one sample in a study of human T cells and chemical hapten exposure. One entry per CDR3 protein results from TCRdb running MiXCR on the RACE reads. Of 300,000 to 450,000 distinct CDR3 sequences listed, roughly 4.6% are singletons. Sequenced material: whole blood, taken in connection with sensitization to the hapten diphenylcyclopropenone (DPC). These receptors all stem from a woman between 50 and 59 years old with alopecia areata. Some clones in this sample may be carry-over from other donors' samples. Each CDR3 is given with its conserved first and last residue. Fields, in order: J gene, V gene, clone size, D gene, CDR3 protein, CDR3 DNA. The D gene is left open where the match is weak. The size of a clone is reported for some rows only, either as once, few or many, or as a class for expanded clones.

TRBJ2-7 | TRBV19 | few | NA | CASSIAGHAYEQYF | TGTGCCAGTAGTATAGCTGGACATGCATACGAGCAGTACTTC
TRBJ2-1 | TRBV6-2/TRBV6-3 | many | TRBD2 | CASRPGLAPYNEQFF | TGTGCCAGCAGACCGGGACTAGCGCCGTACAATGAGCAGTTCTTC
TRBJ2-3 | TRBV7-8 | many | TRBD1 | CASSLLDRGSTDTQYF | TGTGCCAGCAGCTTGCTCGACAGGGGGAGCACAGATACGCAGTATTTT
TRBJ2-7 | TRBV27 | many | NA | CASSSGAGVYEQYF | TGTGCCAGCAGCTCTGGAGCGGGTGTCTACGAGCAGTACTTC
TRBJ2-7 | TRBV29-1 | many | NA | CSVESRVGEQYF | TGCAGCGTTGAAAGCAGGGTTGGTGAGCAGTACTTC
TRBJ1-1 | TRBV5-4 | many | TRBD1 | CASSLDRGNTEAFF | TGTGCCAGCAGCTTAGACAGGGGTAACACTGAAGCTTTCTTT
TRBJ1-2 | TRBV11-2 | few | TRBD1 | CASSLAGGGYTF | TGTGCCAGCAGCTTAGCAGGGGGAGGCTACACCTTC
TRBJ2-7 | TRBV7-8 | few | TRBD1 | CASSLEGTGAGYEQYF | TGTGCCAGCAGCTTAGAAGGGACAGGGGCGGGTTACGAGCAGTACTTC
TRBJ1-1 | TRBV6-6 | many | NA | CASTERSLNTEAFF | TGTGCCAGCACGGAGAGGTCTTTGAACACTGAAGCTTTCTTT
TRBJ2-5 | TRBV7-6 | many | TRBD2 | CASSLARAGGETQYF | TGTGCCAGCAGCTTAGCGCGAGCGGGAGGTGAGACCCAGTACTTC
TRBJ2-5 | TRBV25-1 | many | NA | CASSEYGETQYF | TGTGCCAGCAGTGAATATGGAGAAACCCAGTACTTC
TRBJ2-7 | TRBV28 | few | NA | CASSLGQFEQYF | TGTGCCAGCAGTTTAGGGCAGTTCGAGCAGTACTTC
TRBJ2-7 | TRBV20-1 | few | NA | CSASGRAYEQYF | TGCAGTGCTAGCGGTAGGGCCTACGAGCAGTACTTC
TRBJ1-2 | TRBV27 | NA | NA | CASSFSQGYGYTF | TGTGCCAGCAGTTTTAGTCAGGGGTATGGCTACACCTTC
TRBJ1-1 | TRBV7-2 | few | NA | CASSRGVGTEAFF | TGTGCCAGCAGCCGTGGCGTGGGAACTGAAGCTTTCTTT
TRBJ2-3 | TRBV2 | many | TRBD1 | CASSGNGQGGNPRVSTDTQYF | TGTGCCAGCAGTGGCAATGGACAGGGAGGAAATCCACGGGTCAGCACAGATACGCAGTATTTT
TRBJ1-5 | TRBV20-1 | many | NA | CSAYSTNQPQHF | TGCAGTGCATACAGTACTAATCAGCCCCAGCATTTT
TRBJ2-3 | TRBV3-1 | many | TRBD2 | CASSPTSGRAYTQYF | TGTGCCAGCAGCCCCACTAGCGGGAGGGCATATACGCAGTATTTT
TRBJ2-6 | TRBV9 | NA | NA | CASSSLAGASSGANVLTF | TGTGCCAGCAGCTCCCTCGCGGGGGCCTCCTCTGGGGCCAACGTCCTGACTTTC
TRBJ2-5 | TRBV9 | many | NA | CASSVGHQYQETQYF | TGTGCCAGCAGCGTAGGGCATCAGTACCAAGAGACCCAGTACTTC
TRBJ1-1 | TRBV29-1 | many | NA | CSATDPSQVAFF | TGCAGCGCAACGGACCCGTCCCAAGTAGCTTTCTTT
TRBJ2-1 | TRBV13 | NA | NA | CASSFTKGWQFF | TGTGCCAGCAGCTTTACCAAGGGTTGGCAGTTCTTC
TRBJ1-1 | TRBV5-4 | few | TRBD1 | CASSLGLKTGAVAEAFF | TGTGCCAGCAGCTTGGGACTTAAGACAGGGGCGGTCGCTGAAGCTTTCTTT
TRBJ2-7 | TRBV6-5 | many | NA | CASSYLGAYEQYF | TGTGCCAGCAGTTATCTGGGAGCCTACGAGCAGTACTTC
TRBJ1-3 | TRBV20-1 | NA | NA | CSASGQEDTIYF | TGCAGTGCTAGTGGGCAGGAGGACACCATATATTTT
TRBJ2-3 | TRBV5-6 | many | NA | CASSQPGPDTQYF | TGTGCCAGCAGCCAGCCGGGCCCAGATACGCAGTATTTT
TRBJ1-1 | TRBV20-1 | many | NA | CSANGQTNTEAFF | TGCAGTGCAAATGGACAGACGAACACTGAAGCTTTCTTT
TRBJ1-2 | TRBV7-8 | NA | TRBD1 | CASSLGAGTGGVGYTF | TGTGCCAGCAGCTTAGGCGCCGGGACAGGGGGTGTGGGCTACACCTTC
TRBJ1-1 | TRBV12-3/TRBV12-4 | few | NA | CASRLTGRGAFF | TGTGCCAGCAGGTTGACAGGCAGGGGAGCTTTCTTT
TRBJ1-1 | TRBV6-6 | few | NA | CASGVREGTEAFF | TGTGCCAGCGGGGTCAGGGAGGGCACTGAAGCTTTCTTT
TRBJ2-7 | TRBV15 | few | NA | CATSPDRYEQYF | TGTGCCACCAGTCCCGACCGATACGAGCAGTACTTC
TRBJ2-7 | TRBV10-3 | few | TRBD2 | CAISEPQGGPYEQYF | TGTGCCATCAGTGAGCCTCAGGGAGGGCCCTACGAGCAGTACTTC